What follows describes a single T cell receptor beta chain. Different DNA sequences within this sample yield the same CDR3. This sample was included in a study of shared clonotypes between healthy human individuals. Looking at the study overall: Each donor's CD8 memory used one plate, CD8 naive two, each CD4 subset three.

Repertoires were generated with immunoSEQ multiplex PCR, while TCRdb's copy carries only in-frame clones and drops some. The sample carries roughly 1.4 million clones, 98% recorded once. From germline, CDR1 is SGHRS and CDR2 YFSETQ. The CDR3 is 14 amino acids. V was pared by 0 bases and J by 7 bases, with 7 bases of the junction left unmatched. Nashville, Tennessee was home to all donors, each a Caucasian adult. Sequencing input: naive CD4+ T cells sorted from blood. The subset denotes: CD45RA+ positively selected. This clonotype originated in a man aged 30-40 years in good health. The rearrangement joins TRBV5-1 to TRBJ2-7; 7 bases line up with TRBD1. DNA for the CDR3: TGCGCCAGCAGCTTGGCCGGACAGGCGGGTGAGCAGTACTTC. Encoded protein: CASSLAGQAGEQYF.